This TCR beta chain was obtained from a study of regulatory T cells in long-lasting Graves disease. Whole-study results and caveats: Reduced TCR diversity was observed in persistent Graves' patients versus newly diagnosed patients.

This clonotype was recorded at least ten times. Its antigen is as yet unknown. Time point denoted: newly diagnosed GD, antithyroid drugs for less than 3 months. Generation of the TCR library employed RNA extracted from PBMCs. Investigators prepared the TCR beta libraries by applying iRepertoire HTBI primers and Arm-PCR of CDR3 regions. MiXCR, run by TCRdb on the multiplex PCR reads, gives a single entry per CDR3 protein. Of 450,000 to 500,000 distinct CDR3 sequences listed, around 15% are singletons. A further study also used this sample, focusing on T cells in Graves' hyperthyroidism and ophthalmopathy.

The material was peripheral blood mononuclear cells (PBMCs), obtained at new diagnosis, from a patient treated with antithyroid drugs. The origin of this receptor is a man aged 40-50 years with Graves disease.

The CDR3 loop reads CASSLGGGLSYEQYF. CDR3 in DNA: TGTGCCAGCAGCTTAGGGGGGGGACTTTCCTACGAGCAGTACTTC. The chain joins TRBV7-9 to TRBJ2-7, with 7 bases identical to TRBD2. This CDR3 is built from 15 residues. The J segment lost 1 base and the V segment lost 1 base, leaving 4 bases of the junction unmatched. Germline values: CDR1 SEHNR, CDR2 FQNEAQ (reference sequence).